This TCR beta chain was observed in a study of T cells in narcolepsy. On the study more broadly: Healthy controls were enrolled alongside patients with narcolepsy type 1 or type 2.

Study-level findings and limits: Comparing one patient's CSF and blood CD4+ clonotypes highlighted HCRT- and TRIB2-specific autoreactive clonotypes. Healthy controls reportedly lacked the autoreactive clonotypes serially found in patients' blood.

Comment on this clone: The target antigen is unknown.

Using immunoSEQ multiplex PCR, the repertoire was profiled, and TCRdb retains in-frame clones only, with some absent. The sample contains tens of thousands of clones, around 86% of which appear only once. This CDR3 spans 13 amino acids. Germline values: CDR1 SGHNT, CDR2 YENEEA. Specimen: memory (CD45RA-) CD4+ T cells from blood. The gene calls are TRBV11-3 and TRBJ2-5; D remains ambiguous. The DNA matches TRBJ2-7 better at its end, which makes the J call doubtful. This TCR was sampled from a human donor in good health. CDR3 amino acids: CASSLAPTYEQYF. DNA for the CDR3: TGTGCCAGCAGCTTAGCCCCTACCTACGAGCAGTACTTC.